These T cell receptor beta chains were read from a single sample in a study of molecular identifiers for immune sequencing clone quantification. TCRdb re-derived calls from the PCR reads in MiXCR, one entry per CDR3 protein. The profile shows some 320,000 distinct CDR3 sequences, roughly a fifth of them singletons. Source material: naive CD8+ T cells from blood, with Jurkat cell RNA spiked in. Receptors originate from a human donor in good health. Some libraries in this study had Jurkat cell RNA spiked in. Each CDR3 is given with its conserved first and last residue. The D gene is left open where the match is weak. Expanded clones are given a class, and other clones once, few, many or no size at all.

D gene,J gene,clone size,V gene,CDR3 protein,CDR3 DNA
-,TRBJ2-4,-,TRBV19,CASSKGGRSENIQYF,TGTGCCAGTAGTAAGGGGGGTAGGTCCGAAAACATTCAGTACTTC
TRBD2,TRBJ2-3,few,TRBV30,CAWSIRTSGRRTDTQYF,TGTGCCTGGAGTATCCGGACTAGCGGGAGGAGGACAGATACGCAGTATTTT
TRBD2,TRBJ2-5,many,TRBV6-5,CASRLAGSQETQYF,TGTGCCAGCAGATTAGCGGGATCACAAGAGACCCAGTACTTC
TRBD2,TRBJ2-4,many,TRBV19,CASSILAGAKNIQYF,TGTGCCAGTAGTATACTAGCGGGAGCCAAAAACATTCAGTACTTC
-,TRBJ2-3,-,TRBV6-2/TRBV6-3,CASSSTTGTDTQYF,TGTGCCAGCAGTTCCACGACAGGCACAGATACGCAGTATTTT
-,TRBJ2-1,many,TRBV29-1,CSVSRDYNEQFF,TGCAGCGTTTCCCGGGACTACAATGAGCAGTTCTTC
-,TRBJ2-3,many,TRBV6-6,CASTLTGLTDTQYF,TGTGCCAGCACCCTCACCGGGTTGACAGATACGCAGTATTTT
TRBD1,TRBJ2-5,few,TRBV11-2,CASSLFRTTRDRGGAETQYF,TGTGCCAGCAGCTTATTCCGTACAACGAGGGACAGGGGAGGGGCAGAGACCCAGTACTTC
-,TRBJ2-2,many,TRBV4-3,CATQSGNTGELFF,TGCGCCACCCAAAGCGGGAACACCGGGGAGCTGTTTTTT
TRBD2,TRBJ2-1,-,TRBV19,CASSIDRASGGAYNEQFF,TGTGCCAGTAGTATAGATAGGGCTAGCGGGGGGGCCTACAATGAGCAGTTCTTC
-,TRBJ2-6,-,TRBV7-9,CASGPRGAGANVLTF,TGTGCCAGCGGTCCGCGGGGAGCTGGGGCCAACGTCCTGACTTTC
TRBD1,TRBJ2-7,many,TRBV29-1,CSVEDPGQGAYEQYF,TGCAGCGTTGAAGATCCAGGACAGGGGGCCTACGAGCAGTACTTC
TRBD1,TRBJ2-2,few,TRBV24-1,CATSDLGTGNTGELSF,TGTGCCACCAGTGACCTAGGGACAGGGAACACCGGGGAGCTGTCTTTT
TRBD2,TRBJ2-5,many,TRBV5-1,CASSLEWGLQETQYF,TGCGCCAGCAGCTTGGAGTGGGGACTACAAGAGACCCAGTACTTC
TRBD1,TRBJ2-5,-,TRBV11-3,CASSPGTGRQETQYF,TGTGCCAGCAGTCCCGGGACAGGGAGACAAGAGACCCAGTACTTC
-,TRBJ1-1,many,TRBV28,CASSDTGNTEAFF,TGTGCCAGCAGTGATACAGGGAACACTGAAGCTTTCTTT
-,TRBJ2-3,-,TRBV20-1,CSATSPGSDTQYF,TGCAGTGCTACGTCTCCGGGGTCAGATACGCAGTATTTT
-,TRBJ1-3,many,TRBV5-6,CASSPKQGPGNTIYF,TGTGCCAGCAGCCCAAAACAGGGTCCTGGAAACACCATATATTTT
-,TRBJ1-2,many,TRBV2,CASTLTGPANYGYTF,TGTGCCAGCACCTTGACAGGACCAGCTAACTATGGCTACACCTTC
-,TRBJ2-3,few,TRBV10-2,CASTDYSTSDTQYF,TGCGCCAGCACAGACTATAGCACCTCAGATACGCAGTATTTT
-,TRBJ2-2,many,TRBV20-1,CSARDSGTNTGELFF,TGCAGTGCTAGAGATTCCGGGACGAACACCGGGGAGCTGTTTTTT
TRBD2,TRBJ2-2,many,TRBV9,CASASSGSSFGELFF,TGTGCCAGCGCTTCTAGCGGGAGCAGTTTCGGGGAGCTGTTTTTT
TRBD1,TRBJ2-3,many,TRBV15,CATSRRQGPRPSTDTQYF,TGTGCCACCAGCAGGAGACAGGGGCCGAGGCCGAGCACAGATACGCAGTATTTT
-,TRBJ2-7,-,TRBV6-1,CAGSGGGQNYEQYF,TGTGCCGGCAGTGGGGGTGGACAGAACTACGAGCAGTACTTC
-,TRBJ1-1,few,TRBV12-5,CASGLDGYTEAFF,TGTGCTAGTGGTTTGGATGGATACACTGAAGCTTTCTTT
-,TRBJ1-5,many,TRBV27,CASSLVGFNQPQHF,TGTGCCAGCAGTTTAGTAGGGTTCAATCAGCCCCAGCATTTT
TRBD2,TRBJ2-7,few,TRBV6-2/TRBV6-3,CASSYSYTAGLAWLEQYF,TGTGCCAGCAGTTACTCATACACGGCAGGACTAGCATGGCTCGAGCAGTACTTC
TRBD1,TRBJ2-1,many,TRBV24-1,CATSVSRDSSYNEQFF,TGTGCCACCAGTGTTAGCCGGGACAGCTCCTACAATGAGCAGTTCTTC
-,TRBJ2-7,many,TRBV14,CASSQVAGSYEQYF,TGTGCCAGCAGCCAAGTGGCCGGGTCCTACGAGCAGTACTTC
-,TRBJ2-4,many,TRBV5-6,CASSPLGSLAKNIQYF,TGTGCCAGCAGCCCCCTGGGCAGCTTAGCCAAAAACATTCAGTACTTC
TRBD1,TRBJ1-5,many,TRBV4-2,CASSQGQGSNQPQHF,TGTGCCAGCAGCCAAGGACAGGGGAGCAATCAGCCCCAGCATTTT
-,TRBJ1-5,many,TRBV12-3/TRBV12-4,CASSYGGVDQPQHF,TGTGCCAGCAGTTACGGCGGAGTAGACCAGCCCCAGCATTTT
-,TRBJ1-1,many,TRBV28,CASLGVRDTEAFF,TGTGCCAGCCTAGGGGTTCGGGACACTGAAGCTTTCTTT
TRBD1,TRBJ2-7,few,TRBV9,CASSRGGTGTHEQYF,TGTGCCAGCAGCAGGGGGGGGACAGGGACCCACGAGCAGTACTTC
-,TRBJ1-5,many,TRBV30,CAWSVMGLGNQPQHF,TGTGCCTGGAGTGTAATGGGACTGGGAAATCAGCCCCAGCATTTT
-,TRBJ2-7,many,TRBV7-9,CASSLLGYEQYF,TGTGCCAGCAGCTTGCTCGGCTACGAGCAGTACTTC
TRBD1,TRBJ1-5,-,TRBV18,CASSPSGQGVRQPQHF,TGTGCCAGCTCACCGAGCGGACAGGGGGTACGGCAGCCCCAGCATTTT
-,TRBJ2-3,many,TRBV5-6,CASNLPGGPPDTQYF,TGTGCCAGCAACCTTCCCGGGGGGCCCCCCGATACGCAGTATTTT
TRBD2,TRBJ2-7,many,TRBV4-3,CASSQDGTSSYEQYF,TGCGCCAGCAGCCAAGACGGGACTAGCTCCTACGAGCAGTACTTC
-,TRBJ2-7,many,TRBV18,CASSHEGQTTSYEQYF,TGTGCCAGCTCTCACGAAGGACAGACGACCTCCTACGAGCAGTACTTC
TRBD1,TRBJ2-1,-,TRBV11-2,CASSFLQGSYNEQFF,TGTGCCAGCAGCTTTCTACAGGGGTCCTACAATGAGCAGTTCTTC
-,TRBJ1-2,many,TRBV7-9,CASSLEQVSYGYTF,TGTGCCAGCAGCTTAGAACAGGTTAGCTATGGCTACACCTTC
-,TRBJ2-5,many,TRBV12-3/TRBV12-4,CASSDGTAQETQYF,TGTGCCAGCAGCGACGGGACTGCACAAGAGACCCAGTACTTC
TRBD1,TRBJ2-2,-,TRBV5-4,CASSSTGLTGEPFF,TGTGCCAGCAGCTCGACAGGGCTCACCGGGGAGCCGTTTTTT
TRBD2,TRBJ2-3,many,TRBV13,CASSSAGGRSTDTQYF,TGTGCCAGCAGCTCCGCCGGCGGGAGAAGCACAGATACGCAGTATTTT
-,TRBJ1-4,few,TRBV28,CASRALVGIPSEKLFF,TGTGCCAGCAGGGCTTTGGTGGGGATCCCTTCAGAAAAACTGTTTTTT
-,TRBJ2-7,-,TRBV27,CASSLSAPGLTYEQYF,TGTGCCAGCAGTTTATCGGCTCCCGGGTTAACCTACGAGCAGTACTTC
TRBD2,TRBJ2-5,-,TRBV4-3,CASSERLAALQETQYF,TGCGCCAGCAGCGAGCGTCTAGCGGCGCTACAAGAGACCCAGTACTTC
-,TRBJ2-7,many,TRBV28,CASSTWGSRWGYEQYF,TGTGCCAGCAGTACTTGGGGCAGCCGGTGGGGATACGAGCAGTACTTC
-,TRBJ2-7,many,TRBV19,CASSKVAGDIEQYF,TGTGCCAGTAGTAAAGTTGCAGGGGACATCGAGCAGTACTTC
-,TRBJ2-1,few,TRBV30,CAWSGSSSEQFF,TGTGCCTGGAGTGGTAGCAGTAGTGAGCAGTTCTTC
TRBD2,TRBJ2-7,many,TRBV7-2,CASSFGLAGGYEQYF,TGTGCCAGCAGCTTTGGACTAGCGGGAGGGTACGAGCAGTACTTC
-,TRBJ2-3,many,TRBV7-9,CASSQENLFTDTQYF,TGTGCCAGCAGCCAGGAGAACCTTTTCACAGATACGCAGTATTTT
-,TRBJ2-1,-,TRBV7-8,CASSPSRAGGEQFF,TGTGCCAGCAGCCCGTCTCGGGCCGGGGGAGAGCAGTTCTTC